The sequence of this TCR beta chain was determined in a study of beta chain features in type 1 diabetes. The table lists this clone with a few counts. Its specificity is not known. Since all of the isolated RNA was reverse transcribed, expressed TCRB transcripts were what got sequenced. Assay: immunoSEQ multiplex PCR; the TCRdb copy retains only in-frame clones and omits some. Here the sample spans roughly 240,000 clones, 13% to 15% being singletons. Overall study results and limits: Researchers report that Type 1 diabetes patients had moderately but significantly shorter TCRB CDR3s across all four CD4+ subsets. Diminished insertions and augmented deletions at VDJ junctions characterized type 1 diabetes patients.

Sorting of CD4+ naive, central memory, regulatory and stem cell-like memory cells was performed via CD45RO/CCR7/CD25/CD127/CD95/CD27. The source material was naive CD4+ T cells from blood. This receptor was obtained from a woman in her thirties or forties in good health.

The CDR3 DNA reads as TGCGCCAGCAGCCACCCCGGTGGGACAGCCAATTCACCCCTCCACTTT. Protein product: CASSHPGGTANSPLHF. The rearrangement links TRBV5-1 to TRBJ1-6; 7 bases agree with TRBD1. The CDR3 consists of 16 residues. The J segment lost 7 bases and the V segment lost 4 bases, leaving 11 bases of the junction unmatched. CDR1 is SGHRS, CDR2 YFSETQ, per germline.